These 30 T cell receptor beta chains originate from one sample sequenced in a study of control samples from healthy donors and cancer patients. Sequencing used immunoSEQ multiplex PCR; TCRdb keeps in-frame clones, though not all of them. Here the sample spans 84,000 or so clones, roughly 89% being singletons. The sequencing sample was made of blood. The receptors originated from a man under 40 in good health.

As for this clone: The same CDR3 arises from other DNA sequences in this sample as well. The chain carries TRBV10-1 and TRBJ2-3, with 14 bases fitting TRBD2. The CDR3 covers 15 residues. CDR1 is WNHNN and CDR2 is SYGVQD in the germline V gene (reference sequence). The V segment lost 7 bases and the J segment 6 bases; nucleotides outside the gene matches: 6. CDR3 DNA sequence: TGCGCCAGCACCCGACTAGCGGGAGGGGTCGATACGCAGTATTTT. Translated: CASTRLAGGVDTQYF.

The chain is built from TRBV7-9 and TRBJ1-2; TRBD1 aligns across 9 bases. The CDR3 runs 14 residues. V shed 3 bases, J shed 6 bases, and the junction held 5 bases outside the gene matches. Per germline, CDR1 SEHNR and CDR2 FQNEAQ (reference sequence). The CDR3 spells CASSLDRGMDGYTF. The CDR3 bases are TGTGCCAGCAGCTTGGACAGGGGAATGGATGGCTACACCTTC.

This chain uses TRBV4-1 with TRBJ1-5; D call uncertain. This CDR3 is built from 12 residues. The V gene lost 1 base and the J gene lost 6 bases, with 4 bases spanning the gap. The germline V gene has CDR1 MGHRA and CDR2 YSYEKL. The CDR3 coding sequence is TGCGCCAGCAGCCAAGGGTTTCAGCCCCAGCATTTT. Protein product: CASSQGFQPQHF.

The CDR3 loop reads CATSREGLAGYEQYF. CDR3 in DNA: TGTGCCACCAGCAGAGAAGGGCTAGCGGGCTACGAGCAGTACTTC. The chain joins TRBV15 to TRBJ2-7; 8 bases line up with TRBD2. The CDR3 length is 15 residues. V shed 0 bases and J 3 bases; nucleotides not matched to a gene: 4. The germline V gene has CDR1 LNHNV and CDR2 YYDKDF (reference sequence). Looking up the rest from reference TRBV15 and TRBJ2-7 gives the full variable domain: DAMVIQNPRYQVTQFGKPVTLSCSQTLNHNVMYWYQQKSSQAPKLLFHYYDKDFNNEADTPDNFQSRRPNTSFCFLDIRSPGLGDTAMYLCATSREGLAGYEQYFGPGTRLTVT.

The rearrangement links TRBV29-1 to TRBJ2-1; TRBD2 matches 9 bases. Germline V gene sequence: CDR1 SQVTM, CDR2 ANQGSEA. The CDR3 sequence is 13 residues long. The ends lost 4 bases at V and 3 bases at J; junction bases unmatched: 1. This CDR3 is CSVGREGYNEQFF. The CDR3 DNA reads TGCAGCGTTGGGCGGGAGGGCTACAATGAGCAGTTCTTC.

This clone was seen a single time. The chain carries TRBV7-6 and TRBJ2-5; possibly TRBD2 for D (6 bases). The CDR3 is made up of 16 amino acids. Trimming stripped 4 bases from V and 5 bases from J, with 20 bases between. Germline V gene data show CDR1 as SGHVS and CDR2 as FNYEAQ. The CDR3 is CASSSVSGLGRETQYF. The CDR3 nucleotides read TGTGCCAGCAGCTCAGTATCGGGACTCGGCCGGGAGACCCAGTACTTC.

This clone appeared a single time. This chain connects TRBV18 to TRBJ2-7, with D hard to call. Germline CDR1 reads KGHSH; CDR2 reads LQKENI. Trimming left V 4 bases short and J 6 bases short, with 13 bases between. This CDR3 is 13 amino acids long. The CDR3 nucleotides are TGTGCCAGCTCACGGGAAGTCTCGGGCGAGCAGTACTTC. Residues: CASSREVSGEQYF.

The rearrangement joins TRBV3-1 (or the pseudogene TRBV3-2) to TRBJ1-2; no definite D call. V was clipped by 1 base and J by 1 base, with 10 bases between them. The V gene's germline CDR1 is LGHDT and CDR2 YNNKEL (reference sequence). The CDR3 loop spans 15 amino acids. CDR3 nucleotide sequence: TGTGCCAGCAGCCAAGCGGCGGCCCGTAACTATGGCTACACCTTC. Translated: CASSQAAARNYGYTF.

J is TRBJ2-2 and V is TRBV9; D call uncertain. The CDR3 covers 13 residues. Germline lookup yields CDR1 SGDLS and CDR2 YYNGEE. The germline V and J ends were trimmed by 3 bases and 5 bases, with 8 bases remaining between them. The DNA for the CDR3 is TGTGCCAGCAGCGGCGGTGGGACCGGGGAGCTGTTTTTT. Protein product: CASSGGGTGELFF. The full variable domain, with the rest looked up from reference TRBV9 and TRBJ2-2, is DSGVTQTPKHLITATGQRVTLRCSPRSGDLSVYWYQQSLDQGLQFLIQYYNGEERAKGNILERFSAQQFPDLHSELNLSSLELGDSALYFCASSGGGTGELFFGEGSRLTVL.

The chain links TRBV28 to TRBJ1-4; 8 bases map to TRBD1. V was pared by 5 bases and J by 5 bases, with 7 bases of the junction left unmatched. Germline assignment: CDR1 MDHEN and CDR2 SYDVKM. The CDR3 runs 15 residues. The CDR3 loop reads CASSTPHRGNEKLFF. As DNA, the CDR3 is TGTGCCAGCAGTACTCCCCACAGGGGGAATGAAAAACTGTTTTTT.

This rearrangement joins TRBV28 to TRBJ2-3; no definite D call. Germline V gene sequence: CDR1 MDHEN, CDR2 SYDVKM. This CDR3 has 16 residues. V lost 2 bases, J lost 7 bases, and 19 bases lay in between. In nucleotides, the CDR3 is TGTGCCAGCAGTTTAGGGTCCCAACGTACCAGGCATACGCAGTATTTT. Translated: CASSLGSQRTRHTQYF.

J is TRBJ2-7 and V is TRBV11-3; a weak D match, TRBD1 (5 bases). V lost 8 bases, J lost 0 bases, and 17 bases lay in between. The CDR3 loop spans 15 amino acids. CDR1 is SGHNT, CDR2 YENEEA, per germline. The CDR3 protein is CASSYRDSSSYEQYF. The CDR3 nucleotides are TGTGCCAGCTCCTACCGTGACAGCAGCTCCTACGAGCAGTACTTC. Filled out from reference TRBV11-3 and TRBJ2-7, the complete variable domain reads EAGVVQSPRYKIIEKKQPVAFWCNPISGHNTLYWYLQNLGQGPELLIRYENEEAVDDSQLPKDRFSAERLKGVDSTLKIQPAELGDSAVYLCASSYRDSSSYEQYFGPGTRLTVT.

The CDR3 DNA reads TGTGCCAGCAGTTATTTAACAGATACGCAGTATTTT. It encodes CASSYLTDTQYF. V is TRBV6-6 and J is TRBJ2-3; D uncertain. This CDR3 has 12 amino acids. V was cut by 3 bases and J by 3 bases, with 4 bases left in between. Per germline, CDR1 MNHNY and CDR2 SVGAGI (reference sequence).

On this clone: In the same sample, other DNA sequences code for this CDR3. This chain connects TRBV7-9 to TRBJ1-1, with D possibly TRBD1 on 5 matching bases. The germline CDR1 and CDR2 sequences are SEHNR and FQNEAQ (reference sequence). This CDR3 spans 13 amino acids. Trimming removed 4 bases from V and 2 bases from J, with 8 bases in between. The CDR3 DNA follows: TGTGCCAGCAGCTCCCAGGGTAACACTGAAGCTTTCTTT. Translation: CASSSQGNTEAFF.

The chain joins TRBV9 to TRBJ1-4, with D hard to call. Trimming took off 3 bases at V and 5 bases at J, with 8 bases between the two ends. The CDR3 runs 13 residues. Germline V CDR1 and CDR2: SGDLS, YYNGEE. In nucleotides, the CDR3 is TGTGCCAGCAGCGGCCGGGAGAATGAAAAACTGTTTTTT. Translating it yields CASSGRENEKLFF.

Only one count was recorded for this clone. The chain employs TRBV4-1 and TRBJ1-1; tentatively, D is TRBD1 (5 bases). Germline V gene lookup returns CDR1 MGHRA and CDR2 YSYEKL. The V end lost 1 base, the J end lost 4 bases, and 7 bases lay between the germline ends. The CDR3 extends over 13 amino acids. The CDR3 loop reads CASSQAGSTEAFF. The CDR3 coding sequence is TGCGCCAGCAGCCAAGCAGGGTCCACTGAAGCTTTCTTT.

The chain is built from TRBV7-3 and TRBJ2-7; 8 bases match TRBD2. V lost 3 bases to trimming and J lost 2 bases; unmatched junction nucleotides: 6. This CDR3 has 15 amino acids. Germline lookup yields CDR1 SGHTA and CDR2 FQGTGA. This CDR3 reads CASSLASGPPYEQYF. The CDR3 DNA reads as TGTGCCAGCAGCTTGGCTAGCGGGCCCCCCTACGAGCAGTACTTC.

The CDR3 bases are TGTGCCAGCAGCCTCCCAATGCGGGAGGATGAGCAGTTCTTC. Translating it yields CASSLPMREDEQFF. This chain links TRBV5-4 with TRBJ2-1, with 8 positions matching TRBD2. V shed 4 bases, J shed 8 bases, and the junction held 8 bases outside the gene matches. Germline CDR1 reads SGHNT; CDR2 reads YYREEE (reference sequence). The CDR3 sequence is 14 residues long.

This chain uses TRBV4-1 with TRBJ2-3; no clear D gene. The CDR3 length is 15 residues. Trimming took 2 bases from V and 2 from J, leaving 11 bases between them. Germline V CDR1 and CDR2: MGHRA, YSYEKL. The CDR3 DNA follows: TGCGCCAGCAGCCAACCGTACCAGGTCACAGATACGCAGTATTTT. Protein: CASSQPYQVTDTQYF.

J is TRBJ2-3 and V is TRBV5-1; 10 positions agree with TRBD1. V shed 7 bases and J 4 bases; nucleotides not matched to a gene: 9. The CDR3 has 15 residues. The germline CDR1 and CDR2 sequences are SGHRS and YFSETQ. CDR3 DNA: TGCGCCAGCGGAAGGACGGGACAGGGGCCAGATACGCAGTATTTT. This gives the protein CASGRTGQGPDTQYF.

CDR3 nucleotide sequence: TGTGCCAGCAGCAGAGAATTACAGGGGGCCGGCAATCAGCCCCAGCATTTT. Its translation is CASSRELQGAGNQPQHF. This sequence joins TRBV21-1 and TRBJ1-5; TRBD1, the D gene given by the table, was not confirmed from the DNA. TRBV21-1 is annotated as a pseudogene. The CDR3 sequence is 17 residues long.

This chain connects TRBV5-1 to TRBJ1-2; TRBD1 matches at 8 bases. The CDR3 extends over 15 amino acids. Germline values: CDR1 SGHRS, CDR2 YFSETQ. The V and J ends lost 0 bases and 4 bases, in that order; junction bases with no gene match: 5. The CDR3 DNA is TGCGCCAGCAGCTTGGGGGATGACAGGGGCTATGGCTACACCTTC. It yields the protein CASSLGDDRGYGYTF.

The V call is TRBV19, the J call TRBJ1-2, with D unresolved. The V gene's germline CDR1 is LNHDA and CDR2 SQIVND (reference sequence). This CDR3 is 11 amino acids long. Trimming removed 6 bases from V and 4 bases from J, with 6 bases in between. The CDR3 DNA sequence: TGTGCCAGTAGCTCTCCCTATGGCTACACCTTC. It yields the protein CASSSPYGYTF.

The V call is TRBV13, the J call TRBJ2-3, with 13 bases fitting TRBD2. Trimming cost V 0 bases and J 3 bases; bases outside gene matches: 6. CDR1 is PRHDT, CDR2 FYEKMQ, per germline (reference sequence). This CDR3 has 18 residues. In DNA form, the CDR3 reads TGTGCCAGCAGCTTAGGCCGGACTAGCGGGAGTAGGACAGATACGCAGTATTTT. Encoded protein: CASSLGRTSGSRTDTQYF.

The chain links TRBV28 to TRBJ1-5; D possibly corresponds to TRBD1 (6 bases). CDR3 length: 14 amino acids. CDR1 and CDR2 from the germline V gene are MDHEN and SYDVKM. V was trimmed by 5 bases and J by 7 bases, leaving 15 bases between them. The CDR3 loop reads CASSPLAGGQPQHF. In DNA, the CDR3 is TGTGCCAGCAGTCCTCTCGCGGGGGGCCAGCCCCAGCATTTT.

The J gene is TRBJ1-3, the V gene TRBV9; perhaps TRBD1 as D (5 bases). V was shortened by 3 bases and J by 0 bases, with 16 bases between the two germline ends. Per germline, CDR1 SGDLS and CDR2 YYNGEE. This CDR3 spans 17 amino acids. The CDR3 spells CASSEGIRDLSGNTIYF. Here the CDR3 DNA reads TGTGCCAGCAGCGAGGGGATCAGGGACCTCTCTGGAAACACCATATATTTT.

The V and J genes are TRBV20-1 and TRBJ2-1, with TRBD1 matching over 8 bases. V was pared by 3 bases and J by 12 bases, with 13 bases of the junction left unmatched. The CDR3 spans 14 residues. Germline CDR1 reads DFQATT; CDR2 reads SNEGSKA (reference sequence). The CDR3 DNA follows: TGCAGTGCTAGTGGACAGGGCGAGCGTGATAGGCAGTTCTTC. Translated: CSASGQGERDRQFF.

The V and J genes are TRBV6-5 and TRBJ1-2; D is uncertain. The CDR3 sequence is 13 residues long. Trimming took 0 bases from V and 3 from J, leaving 5 bases between them. Germline-derived CDR1 and CDR2 are MNHEY and SVGAGI. The CDR3 loop reads CASSYSADYGYTF. CDR3 sequence (DNA): TGTGCCAGCAGTTACTCCGCAGACTATGGCTACACCTTC.

This chain links TRBV15 with TRBJ1-1, with D possibly TRBD1 on 6 matching bases. V shed 4 bases and J shed 3 bases, with 9 bases lying between them. Germline assignment: CDR1 LNHNV and CDR2 YYDKDF (reference sequence). The CDR3 is 13 residues long. The CDR3 is CATSISGDTEAFF. In DNA, the CDR3 is TGTGCCACCAGCATTTCAGGGGACACTGAAGCTTTCTTT.

The chain has TRBV5-1 and TRBJ2-2; TRBD2 agrees at 10 bases. V was pared by 1 base and J by 7 bases, with 7 bases of the junction left unmatched. This CDR3 contains 16 residues. CDR1 SGHRS and CDR2 YFSETQ come from the germline V gene. The CDR3 sequence is CASSLLLAGAGGELFF. The DNA of the CDR3 is TGCGCCAGCAGCTTGCTCCTAGCGGGAGCGGGCGGGGAGCTGTTTTTT.